This T cell receptor beta chain was profiled in a study of lymphopenia after photon versus proton radiotherapy. Study conclusions and caveats: Authors raise, but do not show, better survival with proton therapy.

The CDR3 contains 18 residues. Germline CDR1 and CDR2: SEHNR and FQNEAQ (reference sequence). Trimming stripped 3 bases from V and 2 bases from J, with 19 bases between. As regards this clone: Antigen: not known.

Assay: immunoSEQ multiplex PCR; the TCRdb copy retains only in-frame clones and omits some. The sample shows about 58,000 clones, roughly 84% of them seen only once. The sequence came from a man aged 55 to 69 with pancreatic cancer. The V call is TRBV7-9, the J call TRBJ2-2; D may be TRBD2 (6 bases). The sample in question was peripheral blood, obtained from a patient treated with proton-based radiotherapy. CDR3 loop: CASSLLMGGPYNTGELFF. The CDR3 nucleotides are TGTGCCAGCAGCTTGCTTATGGGAGGCCCTTATAACACCGGGGAGCTGTTTTTT.